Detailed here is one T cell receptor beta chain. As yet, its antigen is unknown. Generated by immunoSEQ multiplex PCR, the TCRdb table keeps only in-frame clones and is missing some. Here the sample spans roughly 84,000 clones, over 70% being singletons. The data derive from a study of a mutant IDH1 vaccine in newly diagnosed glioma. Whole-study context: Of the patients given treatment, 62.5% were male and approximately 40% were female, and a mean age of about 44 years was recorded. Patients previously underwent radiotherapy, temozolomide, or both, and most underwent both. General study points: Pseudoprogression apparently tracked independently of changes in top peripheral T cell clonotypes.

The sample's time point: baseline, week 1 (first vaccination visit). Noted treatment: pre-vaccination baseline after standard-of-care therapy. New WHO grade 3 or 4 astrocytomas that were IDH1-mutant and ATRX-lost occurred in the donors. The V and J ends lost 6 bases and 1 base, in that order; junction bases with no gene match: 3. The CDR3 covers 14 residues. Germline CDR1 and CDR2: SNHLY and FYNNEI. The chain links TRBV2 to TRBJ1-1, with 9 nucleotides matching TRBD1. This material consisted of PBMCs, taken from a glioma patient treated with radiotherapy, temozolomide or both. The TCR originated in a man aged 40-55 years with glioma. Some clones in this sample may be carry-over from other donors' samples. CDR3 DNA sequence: TGTGCCAGCAGCAGGACAGGGGCGAACACTGAAGCTTTCTTT. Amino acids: CASSRTGANTEAFF. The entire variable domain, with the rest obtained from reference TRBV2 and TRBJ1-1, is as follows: EPEVTQTPSHQVTQMGQEVILRCVPISNHLYFYWYRQILGQKVEFLVSFYNNEISEKSEIFDDQFSVERPDGSNFTLKIRSTKLEDSAMYFCASSRTGANTEAFFGQGTRLTVV.